What follows are 32 T cell receptor beta chains derived from one specimen sequenced in a study of PD-1 blockade in classical Hodgkin lymphoma. The method was immunoSEQ multiplex PCR; TCRdb's version includes in-frame clones alone and lacks a portion of them. The sample carries a few thousand clones, around 65% recorded once. Brentuximab vedotin exposure varied among the patients, all of whom had relapsed after autologous stem cell transplantation. Material: peripheral blood mononuclear cells (PBMCs), obtained before the second cycle of nivolumab. The receptor source for this set is a human donor with classical Hodgkin lymphoma.

Only one count was recorded for this clone. This chain joins TRBV30 and TRBJ1-5; D is uncertain. Trimming shortened V by 2 bases and J by 4 bases, and 9 bases separated the two germline ends. Germline-derived CDR1 and CDR2 are GTSNPN and SVGIG (reference sequence). This CDR3 comprises 13 residues. CDR3 residues: CAWSTAGNQPQHF. The CDR3 DNA sequence: TGTGCCTGGAGTACCGCCGGTAATCAGCCCCAGCATTTT.

The rearrangement uses TRBV5-1 and TRBJ1-1; 8 bases are shared with TRBD1. J lost 5 bases, V lost 4 bases, and 10 bases had no gene match. The CDR3 loop spans 15 amino acids. The germline gives CDR1 SGHRS, CDR2 YFSETQ. The CDR3 loop reads CASSPGQGPTTEAFF. The CDR3 DNA is TGCGCCAGCAGCCCTGGACAGGGTCCAACAACTGAAGCTTTCTTT.

In its sample, this clone is medium-sized. This chain links TRBV7-3 with TRBJ2-1; D might be TRBD2 (5 bases). CDR1 and CDR2 from the germline V gene are SGHTA and FQGTGA. V was shortened by 4 bases and J by 6 bases, with 13 bases between the two germline ends. The CDR3 runs 14 residues. CDR3 DNA: TGTGCCAGCAGCTCATTACGTGAGGGCAATGAGCAGTTCTTC. Translation: CASSSLREGNEQFF.

DNA of the CDR3: TGTGCCAGCAGCTTAATCGGGGGGCCGTACAATGAGCAGTTCTTC. Translation gives CASSLIGGPYNEQFF. V gene TRBV7-9 combines with J gene TRBJ2-1; D may be TRBD2 (7 bases). Trimming cost V 2 bases and J 4 bases, with 12 bases left between them. CDR1 is SEHNR and CDR2 is FQNEAQ in the germline V gene (reference sequence). This CDR3 spans 15 amino acids.

In nucleotides, the CDR3 is TGTGCCAGCAGCCCTCGGCGGGGGAACACCGGGGAGCTGTTTTTT. Translated, it gives CASSPRRGNTGELFF. V usage is TRBV11-3 and J usage is TRBJ2-2; a weak D match, TRBD2 (6 bases). Germline V gene data show CDR1 as SGHNT and CDR2 as YENEEA. The CDR3 has 15 amino acids. V lost 5 bases and J lost 1, with 11 bases in between. Based on the CDR3 plus reference TRBV11-3 and TRBJ2-2, the full variable domain is EAGVVQSPRYKIIEKKQPVAFWCNPISGHNTLYWYLQNLGQGPELLIRYENEEAVDDSQLPKDRFSAERLKGVDSTLKIQPAELGDSAVYLCASSPRRGNTGELFFGEGSRLTVL.

The J gene is TRBJ2-1, the V gene TRBV12-5, with D hard to call. The ends were cut back, 5 bases at V and 0 bases at J, with 11 bases in the middle. The CDR3 covers 15 residues. Looked up from germline, CDR1 is LGHNT and CDR2 is FRNRAP. Here the CDR3 DNA reads TGTGCTAGTGGTATAGGACCCAGCTCCTACAATGAGCAGTTCTTC. Protein product: CASGIGPSSYNEQFF.

The CDR3 region has the DNA TGTGCCAGTAGTCCAGGTCGGGGGGCTCAGCATTTT. It codes for CASSPGRGAQHF. The chain carries TRBV19 and TRBJ1-5; TRBD1 is a possible D gene (6 bases). The CDR3 extends over 12 amino acids. The germline gives CDR1 LNHDA, CDR2 SQIVND (reference sequence). Trimming took 5 bases from V and 13 from J, leaving 15 bases between them.

This clone was detected a few times. The chain is built from TRBV27 and TRBJ2-1; D is perhaps TRBD1 (8 bases). CDR1 is MNHEY and CDR2 is SMNVEV in the germline V gene (reference sequence). There are 15 residues in the CDR3. V shed 4 bases and J shed 3 bases, with 13 bases lying between them. This CDR3 reads CASSSTGEGYNEQFF. The CDR3 coding sequence is TGTGCCAGCAGTTCGACAGGGGAGGGCTACAATGAGCAGTTCTTC.

CDR3 amino acids: CASSSTGGHYNEQFF. Here the CDR3 DNA reads TGCGCCAGCAGCTCCACGGGAGGGCACTACAATGAGCAGTTCTTC. The chain joins TRBV5-1 to TRBJ2-1; 8 bases line up with TRBD2. CDR1 and CDR2 from the germline V gene are SGHRS and YFSETQ. There are 15 residues in the CDR3. V was pared by 3 bases and J by 3 bases, with 5 bases of the junction left unmatched.

CDR3 coding DNA: TGTGCCAGCAGTTCCGACAGAAATCAGCCCCAGCATTTT. This gives the protein CASSSDRNQPQHF. V gene TRBV6-1 combines with J gene TRBJ1-5; a possible D gene is TRBD1 (5 bases). V gave up 5 bases and J gave up 4 bases, with 9 bases separating them. Germline assignment: CDR1 MNHNS and CDR2 SASEGT. This CDR3 region has 13 residues.

This clone showed up just a few times. The rearrangement links TRBV11-2 to TRBJ1-1; D is unclear. This CDR3 contains 12 residues. The germline V and J ends were trimmed by 2 bases and 6 bases, with 7 bases remaining between them. From germline, CDR1 is SGHAT and CDR2 FQNNGV. The CDR3 region is CASSLQSSEAFF. CDR3 coding DNA: TGTGCCAGCAGCTTACAGTCTTCTGAAGCTTTCTTT.

V is TRBV11-2 and J is TRBJ2-7; 7 bases are a match to TRBD1. The length of the CDR3 is 14 residues. Germline values: CDR1 SGHAT, CDR2 FQNNGV. J lost 5 bases, V lost 5 bases, and 9 bases had no gene match. The CDR3 DNA follows: TGTGCCAGCAGCGAAGACAGGGTATTCGACGAGCAGTACTTC. Translating gives CASSEDRVFDEQYF.

In its sample, this clone was seen a few times. This sequence joins TRBV28 and TRBJ2-7, with D possibly matching TRBD1 (5 bases). V gave up 3 bases and J gave up 5 bases, with 11 bases separating them. The germline V gene encodes CDR1 MDHEN and CDR2 SYDVKM. This CDR3 spans 13 amino acids. In DNA, the CDR3 is TGTGCCAGCAGTTTGACAGCCGTGGACGAGCAGTACTTC. Translating it yields CASSLTAVDEQYF.

The rearrangement uses TRBV7-9 and TRBJ2-5, with TRBD2 matching over 12 bases. V lost 2 bases to trimming and J lost 3 bases; unmatched junction nucleotides: 1. Germline CDR1 reads SEHNR; CDR2 reads FQNEAQ (reference sequence). This CDR3 spans 15 amino acids. The CDR3 bases are TGTGCCAGCAGCTTACGACTAGCGGGGGAAGAGACCCAGTACTTC. Amino acids: CASSLRLAGEETQYF.

Comments on this clone: One end of the junction varies from germline; a read error may be responsible. Here the CDR3 reads CASSQDFDRGLYNEQFF. As DNA, the CDR3 is TGCGCCAGCAGCCAAGATTTTGACAGGGGTTTATACAATGAGCAGTTCTTC. The chain carries TRBV5-5 and TRBJ2-1; 8 positions agree with TRBD1. Germline V CDR1 and CDR2: SGHKS, YYEKEE (reference sequence). This CDR3 region has 17 residues. The full variable domain, rest sourced from reference TRBV5-5 and TRBJ2-1, is DAGVTQSPTHLIKTRGQQVTLRCSPISGHKSVSWYQQVLGQGPQFIFQYYEKEERGRGNFPDRFSARQFPNYSSELNVNALLLGDSALYLCASSQDFDRGLYNEQFFGPGTRLTVL.

This chain links TRBV29-1 with TRBJ1-2, with TRBD1 matching 7 bases. CDR1 and CDR2 from the germline V gene are SQVTM and ANQGSEA. The CDR3 is made up of 13 amino acids. V lost 4 bases, J lost 4 bases, and 6 bases stayed unmatched. This CDR3 is CSVAGGQLYGYTF. The CDR3 DNA reads TGCAGCGTTGCGGGGGGACAGCTCTATGGCTACACCTTC.

V and J are TRBV30 and TRBJ2-3; no firm D call. CDR3 length: 14 amino acids. CDR1 GTSNPN and CDR2 SVGIG come from the germline V gene (reference sequence). With 0 bases removed from V and 2 bases from J, the gap between germline ends came to 9 bases. The CDR3 nucleotides are TGTGCCTGGAGTGTCTCGGTCGCCACAGATACGCAGTATTTT. As protein: CAWSVSVATDTQYF. Looking up the rest from reference TRBV30 and TRBJ2-3 gives the full variable domain: SQTIHQWPATLVQPVGSPLSLECTVEGTSNPNLYWYRQAAGRGLQLLFYSVGIGQISSEVPQNLSASRPQDRQFILSSKKLLLSDSGFYLCAWSVSVATDTQYFGPGTRLTVL.

This chain uses TRBV7-8 with TRBJ1-5, with D maybe TRBD1 (6 bases). This CDR3 contains 20 residues. Trimming took 0 bases from V and 0 from J, leaving 21 bases between them. Germline-derived CDR1 and CDR2 are SGHVS and FQNEAQ. The CDR3 nucleotides are TGTGCCAGCAGCTTAGCTTGGGGCGGCGGACAGAGCCTTAGCAATCAGCCCCAGCATTTT. Translated: CASSLAWGGGQSLSNQPQHF.

J is TRBJ1-2 and V is TRBV7-2; perhaps TRBD1 as D (5 bases). Germline-derived CDR1 and CDR2 are SGHTA and FQGNSA. V gave up 5 bases and J gave up 6 bases, with 13 bases separating them. The CDR3 consists of 13 residues. The CDR3 loop is CASSPDGTNGYTF. The CDR3 DNA is TGTGCCAGCAGCCCCGACGGGACGAATGGCTACACCTTC.

V and J are TRBV28 and TRBJ1-5; 7 bases are a match to TRBD1. This CDR3 has 13 residues. CDR1 is MDHEN and CDR2 is SYDVKM in the germline V gene. The V segment lost 4 bases and the J segment 5 bases; nucleotides outside the gene matches: 2. Written as DNA, the CDR3 is TGTGCCAGCAGTTCCAGGGGGTATCAGCCCCAGCATTTT. This sequence encodes CASSSRGYQPQHF.

The J gene is TRBJ2-2, the V gene TRBV18; 8 bases match TRBD1. Germline CDR1 is KGHSH and CDR2 is LQKENI. The CDR3 has 12 amino acids. Losses at the gene ends were 2 bases for V and 13 bases for J; bases not matched to a gene: 3. CDR3 DNA: TGTGCCAGCTCACCAGGACAGGGAGGGCTGTTTTTT. The encoded protein is CASSPGQGGLFF.

The chain has TRBV5-1 and TRBJ1-2, with 9 bases fitting TRBD1. CDR1 and CDR2 (germline): SGHRS, YFSETQ. The CDR3 totals 15 residues. The ends lost 4 bases at V and 4 bases at J; junction bases unmatched: 8. The CDR3 sequence: CASSDGTGKFYGYTF. In nucleotides, the CDR3 is TGCGCCAGCAGCGACGGGACAGGGAAATTCTATGGCTACACCTTC.

As DNA, the CDR3 is TGTGCCAGCAGTGAAACAGGGTTCGGGCAGCCCCAGCATTTT. Amino acid sequence: CASSETGFGQPQHF. The chain combines TRBV2 with TRBJ1-5; the D gene is possibly TRBD1 (6 bases). Germline CDR1 SNHLY, CDR2 FYNNEI. This CDR3 comprises 14 residues. With 2 bases removed from V and 7 bases from J, the gap between germline ends came to 12 bases.

This clone rates as medium-sized. The V call is TRBV7-6, the J call TRBJ2-7; D is possibly TRBD1 (6 bases). The CDR3 is 16 residues long. Trimming stripped 0 bases from V and 4 bases from J, with 16 bases between. CDR1 is SGHVS, CDR2 FNYEAQ, per germline. The CDR3 is CASSLASGTTTYEQYF. As DNA, the CDR3 is TGTGCCAGCAGCTTAGCGTCGGGGACAACAACATACGAGCAGTACTTC.

This clone was recorded a few times. The V gene is TRBV27, the J gene TRBJ2-7, with D hard to call. The CDR3 runs 13 residues. The germline CDR1 and CDR2 sequences are MNHEY and SMNVEV (reference sequence). V was pared by 4 bases and J by 7 bases, with 14 bases between. This CDR3 is CASSSLTLREQYF. In DNA form, the CDR3 reads TGTGCCAGCAGTTCCTTAACACTACGTGAGCAGTACTTC.

The rearrangement links TRBV15 to TRBJ1-6, with a tentative D call TRBD1 (5 bases). Germline CDR1 reads LNHNV; CDR2 reads YYDKDF (reference sequence). The CDR3 contains 15 residues. Between the trimmed V and J ends, which lost 3 bases and 8 bases, there was a span of 14 bases. CDR3 loop: CATSSQSGGDSPLHF. The DNA of the CDR3 is TGTGCCACCAGCAGTCAGTCTGGAGGGGATTCACCCCTCCACTTT.

The chain uses TRBV7-3 and TRBJ2-3; maybe TRBD2 (6 bases). V dropped 3 bases and J dropped 4 bases, with 11 bases sitting between them. Per germline, CDR1 SGHTA and CDR2 FQGTGA. The CDR3 length is 14 residues. The CDR3 DNA reads as TGTGCCAGCAGCTTCGGAGGGAACGCAGATACGCAGTATTTT. Protein product: CASSFGGNADTQYF.

The chain carries TRBV7-9 and TRBJ2-7; D gene uncertain. The CDR3 totals 12 residues. V was trimmed by 4 bases and J by 3 bases, leaving 7 bases between them. From germline, CDR1 is SEHNR and CDR2 FQNEAQ (reference sequence). CDR3 protein: CASSSTVYEQYF. Written as DNA, the CDR3 is TGTGCCAGCAGCTCCACAGTCTACGAGCAGTACTTC.

The CDR3 is CASSQDPGTSRGTGELFF. CDR3 coding DNA: TGCGCCAGCAGCCAAGACCCCGGGACTAGCCGGGGCACCGGGGAGCTGTTTTTT. The chain recombines TRBV4-1 with TRBJ2-2, with 9 bases matching TRBD2. Germline V gene sequence: CDR1 MGHRA, CDR2 YSYEKL. The CDR3 runs to 18 residues. V lost 0 bases to trimming and J lost 4 bases; unmatched junction nucleotides: 9.

V is TRBV4-2 and J is TRBJ2-7; possibly TRBD1 for D (6 bases). V was clipped by 0 bases and J by 6 bases, with 24 bases between them. The CDR3 extends over 18 amino acids. Germline CDR1 and CDR2: LGHNA and YNFKEQ. CDR3 residues: CASSQDPCWTDLLCEQYF. CDR3 nucleotide sequence: TGTGCCAGCAGCCAAGATCCCTGCTGGACAGATCTACTTTGCGAGCAGTACTTC.

This clone was detected a few times. V and J are TRBV7-3 and TRBJ2-2; 9 bases agree with TRBD1. V lost 3 bases, J lost 1 base, and 0 bases stayed unmatched. The CDR3 has 15 residues. Per the germline V gene, CDR1 is SGHTA and CDR2 is FQGTGA. CDR3 bases: TGTGCCAGCAGCTTGGGACAGGGGAACACCGGGGAGCTGTTTTTT. Protein: CASSLGQGNTGELFF. Full variable domain (outside the CDR3, taken from reference TRBV7-3 and TRBJ2-2): GAGVSQTPSNKVTEKGKYVELRCDPISGHTALYWYRQSLGQGPEFLIYFQGTGAADDSGLPNDRFFAVRPEGSVSTLKIQRTERGDSAVYLCASSLGQGNTGELFFGEGSRLTVL.

Regarding this clone: This same CDR3 is encoded by further DNA sequences in the sample. The rearrangement uses TRBV6-6 and TRBJ2-1, with TRBD2 matching over 11 bases. There are 15 residues in the CDR3. V shed 0 bases, J shed 7 bases, and the junction held 2 bases outside the gene matches. The germline CDR1 and CDR2 sequences are MNHNY and SVGAGI (reference sequence). The CDR3 bases are TGTGCCAGCAGTTACTCCCTAGCGGGGGGAAATGAGCAGTTCTTC. This codes for CASSYSLAGGNEQFF.